This T cell receptor beta chain was documented in a study of shared clonotypes between healthy human individuals. Study background: The plates for each donor numbered three CD4 naive, three CD4 memory, two CD8 naive and one CD8 memory.

The CDR3 spans 14 residues. The V gene lost 0 bases and the J gene lost 6 bases, with 9 bases spanning the gap. Germline CDR1 and CDR2: MNHEY and SVGAGI. In replicate PCRs of sorted subsets, roughly 210 ng DNA, about 29,000 T cell genomes, was used. The data were produced by immunoSEQ multiplex PCR, yet TCRdb's version contains in-frame clones alone and is incomplete. Of 780,000 or so clones in the sample, about two thirds were seen once. CD4+ cells were split into CD45RA+ naive and CD45RA-negative memory subsets. Sequences were obtained from memory CD4+ T cells sorted from blood. Subset here: CD45RA-negative fraction. The chain employs TRBV6-5 and TRBJ1-5; possibly TRBD1 for D (6 bases). The TCR was taken from a woman in her thirties in good health. For the CDR3, the DNA is TGTGCCAGCAGTTACTCGGGACACGGTCAGCCCCAGCATTTT. This sequence encodes CASSYSGHGQPQHF.